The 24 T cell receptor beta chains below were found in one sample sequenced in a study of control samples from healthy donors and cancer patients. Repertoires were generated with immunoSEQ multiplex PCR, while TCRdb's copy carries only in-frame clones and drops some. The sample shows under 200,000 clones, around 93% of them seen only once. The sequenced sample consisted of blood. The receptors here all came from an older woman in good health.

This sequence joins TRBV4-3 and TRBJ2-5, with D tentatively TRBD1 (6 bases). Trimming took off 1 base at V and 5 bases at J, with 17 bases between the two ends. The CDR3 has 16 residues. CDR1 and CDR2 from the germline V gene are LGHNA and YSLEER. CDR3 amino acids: CASSQAGRGIQETQYF. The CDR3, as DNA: TGCGCCAGCAGCCAAGCGGGCAGGGGAATACAGGAGACCCAGTACTTC.

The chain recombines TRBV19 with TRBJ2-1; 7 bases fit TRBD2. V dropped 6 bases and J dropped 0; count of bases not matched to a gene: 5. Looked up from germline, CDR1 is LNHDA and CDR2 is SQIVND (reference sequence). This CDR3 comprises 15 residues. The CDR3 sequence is CASRSGGSSYNEQFF. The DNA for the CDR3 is TGTGCCAGTAGGAGTGGCGGGAGCTCCTACAATGAGCAGTTCTTC.

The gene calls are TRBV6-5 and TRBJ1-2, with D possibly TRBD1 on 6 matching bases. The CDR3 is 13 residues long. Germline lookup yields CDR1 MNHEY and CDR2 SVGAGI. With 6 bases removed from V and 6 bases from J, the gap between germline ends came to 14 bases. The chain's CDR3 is CASSRDKSDGYTF. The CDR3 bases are TGTGCCAGCAGCCGGGACAAGTCCGATGGCTACACCTTC.

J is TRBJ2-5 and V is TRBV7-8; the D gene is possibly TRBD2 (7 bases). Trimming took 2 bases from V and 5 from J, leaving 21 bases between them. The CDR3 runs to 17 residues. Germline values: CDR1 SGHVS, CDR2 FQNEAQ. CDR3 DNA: TGTGCCAGCAGCTTAAGAGACTGGTGGGGGGGCCGGGAGACCCAGTACTTC. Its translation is CASSLRDWWGGRETQYF.

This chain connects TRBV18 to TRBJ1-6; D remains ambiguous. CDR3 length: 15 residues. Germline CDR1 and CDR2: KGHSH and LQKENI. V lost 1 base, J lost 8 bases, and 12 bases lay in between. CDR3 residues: CASSPLIGEDSPLHF. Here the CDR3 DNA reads TGTGCCAGCTCACCACTTATTGGGGAGGATTCACCCCTCCACTTT.

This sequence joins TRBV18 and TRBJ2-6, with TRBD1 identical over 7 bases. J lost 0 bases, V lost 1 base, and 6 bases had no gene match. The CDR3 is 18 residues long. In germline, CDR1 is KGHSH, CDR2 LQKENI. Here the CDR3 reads CASSPRQGRDSGANVLTF. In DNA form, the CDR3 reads TGTGCCAGCTCACCACGACAGGGCCGGGACTCTGGGGCCAACGTCCTGACTTTC. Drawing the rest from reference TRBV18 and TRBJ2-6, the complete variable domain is NAGVMQNPRHLVRRRGQEARLRCSPMKGHSHVYWYRQLPEEGLKFMVYLQKENIIDESGMPKERFSAEFPKEGPSILRIQQVVRGDSAAYFCASSPRQGRDSGANVLTFGAGSRLTVL.

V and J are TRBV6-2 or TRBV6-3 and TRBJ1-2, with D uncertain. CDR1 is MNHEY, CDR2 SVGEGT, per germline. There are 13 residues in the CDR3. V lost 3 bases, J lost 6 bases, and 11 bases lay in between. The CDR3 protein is CASSYWAADGYTF. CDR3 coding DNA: TGTGCCAGCAGTTATTGGGCGGCGGATGGCTACACCTTC.

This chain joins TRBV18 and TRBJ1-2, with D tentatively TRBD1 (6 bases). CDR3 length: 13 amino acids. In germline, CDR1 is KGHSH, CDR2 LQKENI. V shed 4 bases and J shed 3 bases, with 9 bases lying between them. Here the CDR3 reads CASSLQGYYGYTF. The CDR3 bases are TGTGCCAGCTCACTACAGGGATACTATGGCTACACCTTC.

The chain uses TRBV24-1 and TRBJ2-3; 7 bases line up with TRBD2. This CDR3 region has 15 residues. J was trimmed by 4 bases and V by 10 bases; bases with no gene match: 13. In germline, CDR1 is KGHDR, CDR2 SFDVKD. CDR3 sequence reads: CATGAGPPRADTQYF. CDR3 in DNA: TGTGCCACAGGAGCGGGACCCCCCCGCGCAGATACGCAGTATTTT.

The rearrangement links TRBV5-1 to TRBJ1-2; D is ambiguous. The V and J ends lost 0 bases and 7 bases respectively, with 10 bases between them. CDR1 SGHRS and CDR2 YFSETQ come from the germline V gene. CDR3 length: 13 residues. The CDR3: CASSLAPDRGYTF. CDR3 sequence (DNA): TGCGCCAGCAGCTTGGCGCCAGATCGTGGCTACACCTTC. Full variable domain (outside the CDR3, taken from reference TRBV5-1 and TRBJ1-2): KAGVTQTPRYLIKTRGQQVTLSCSPISGHRSVSWYQQTPGQGLQFLFEYFSETQRNKGNFPGRFSGRQFSNSRSEMNVSTLELGDSALYLCASSLAPDRGYTFGSGTRLTVV.

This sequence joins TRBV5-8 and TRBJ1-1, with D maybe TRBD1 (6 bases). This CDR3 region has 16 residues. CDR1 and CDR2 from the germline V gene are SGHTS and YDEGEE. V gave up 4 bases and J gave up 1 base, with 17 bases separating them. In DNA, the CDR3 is TGTGCCAGCAGCCCGGGGGGCGGGTTGGCGAACACTGAAGCTTTCTTT. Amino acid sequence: CASSPGGGLANTEAFF. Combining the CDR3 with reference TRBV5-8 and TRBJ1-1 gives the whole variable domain EAGVTQSPTHLIKTRGQQATLRCSPISGHTSVYWYQQALGLGLQFLLWYDEGEERNRGNFPPRFSGRQFPNYSSELNVNALELEDSALYLCASSPGGGLANTEAFFGQGTRLTVV.

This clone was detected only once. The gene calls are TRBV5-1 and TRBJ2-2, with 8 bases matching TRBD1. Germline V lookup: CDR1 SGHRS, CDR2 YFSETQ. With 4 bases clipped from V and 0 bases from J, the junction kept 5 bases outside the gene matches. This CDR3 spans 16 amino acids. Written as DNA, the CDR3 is TGCGCCAGCAGCCCATGGACAGGGACGAACACCGGGGAGCTGTTTTTT. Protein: CASSPWTGTNTGELFF.

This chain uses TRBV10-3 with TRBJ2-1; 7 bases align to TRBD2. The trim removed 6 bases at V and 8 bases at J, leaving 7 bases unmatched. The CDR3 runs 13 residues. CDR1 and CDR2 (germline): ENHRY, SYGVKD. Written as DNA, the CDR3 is TGTGCCATCAGCGCTAGACTAGCCGATGAGCAGTTCTTC. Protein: CAISARLADEQFF.

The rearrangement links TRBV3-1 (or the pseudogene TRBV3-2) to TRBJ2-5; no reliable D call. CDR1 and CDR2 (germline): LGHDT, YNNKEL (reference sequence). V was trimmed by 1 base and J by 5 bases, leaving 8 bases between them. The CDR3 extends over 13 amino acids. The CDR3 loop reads CASSQVLTETQYF. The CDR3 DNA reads TGTGCCAGCAGCCAAGTATTAACGGAGACCCAGTACTTC.

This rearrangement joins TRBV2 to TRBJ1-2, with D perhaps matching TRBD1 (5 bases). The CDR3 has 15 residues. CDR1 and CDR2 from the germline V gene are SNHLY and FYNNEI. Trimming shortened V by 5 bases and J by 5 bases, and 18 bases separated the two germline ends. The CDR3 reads CASSPQGGLEYGYTF. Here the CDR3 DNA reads TGTGCCAGCAGTCCTCAGGGAGGGCTTGAGTATGGCTACACCTTC. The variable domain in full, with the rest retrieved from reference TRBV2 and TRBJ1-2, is EPEVTQTPSHQVTQMGQEVILRCVPISNHLYFYWYRQILGQKVEFLVSFYNNEISEKSEIFDDQFSVERPDGSNFTLKIRSTKLEDSAMYFCASSPQGGLEYGYTFGSGTRLTVV.

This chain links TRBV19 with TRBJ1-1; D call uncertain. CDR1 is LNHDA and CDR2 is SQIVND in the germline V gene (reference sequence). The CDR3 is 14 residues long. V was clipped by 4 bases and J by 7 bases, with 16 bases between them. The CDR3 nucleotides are TGTGCCAGTAGTAGCCTTTCCAGGCGATATGAAGCTTTCTTT. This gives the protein CASSSLSRRYEAFF.

In nucleotides, the CDR3 is TGTGCCAGCAGTTACTTGCTAGGCGTCAATGAGCAGTTCTTC. Protein sequence: CASSYLLGVNEQFF. The chain is built from TRBV6-6 and TRBJ2-1; D is ambiguous. The CDR3 runs 14 residues. Germline lookup yields CDR1 MNHNY and CDR2 SVGAGI (reference sequence). V was clipped by 1 base and J by 6 bases, with 10 bases between them.

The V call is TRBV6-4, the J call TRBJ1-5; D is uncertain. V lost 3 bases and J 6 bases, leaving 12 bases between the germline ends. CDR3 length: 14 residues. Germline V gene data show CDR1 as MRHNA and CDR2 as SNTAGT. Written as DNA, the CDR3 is TGTGCCAGCAGTGAGGCTATGGTTGGTCAGCCCCAGCATTTT. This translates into CASSEAMVGQPQHF.

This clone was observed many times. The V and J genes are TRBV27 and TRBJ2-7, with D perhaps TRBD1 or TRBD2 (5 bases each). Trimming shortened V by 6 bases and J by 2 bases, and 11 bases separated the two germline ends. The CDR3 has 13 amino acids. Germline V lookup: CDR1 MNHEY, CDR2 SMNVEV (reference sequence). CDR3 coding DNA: TGTGCCAGCAGGGAAAGGGGACCCTACGAGCAGTACTTC. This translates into CASRERGPYEQYF.

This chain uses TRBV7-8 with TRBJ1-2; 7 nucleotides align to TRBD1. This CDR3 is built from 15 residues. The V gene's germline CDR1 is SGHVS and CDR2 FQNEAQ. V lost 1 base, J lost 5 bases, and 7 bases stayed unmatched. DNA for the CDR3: TGTGCCAGCAGCTTAGGAGGGGGCGCGTGGTATGGCTACACCTTC. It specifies CASSLGGGAWYGYTF.

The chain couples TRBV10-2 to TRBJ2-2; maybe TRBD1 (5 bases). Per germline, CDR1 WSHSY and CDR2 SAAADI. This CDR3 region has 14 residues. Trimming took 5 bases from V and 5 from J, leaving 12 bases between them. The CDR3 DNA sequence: TGCGCCAGCAGTTTGTCAGGGAATACCGGGGAGCTGTTTTTT. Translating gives CASSLSGNTGELFF.

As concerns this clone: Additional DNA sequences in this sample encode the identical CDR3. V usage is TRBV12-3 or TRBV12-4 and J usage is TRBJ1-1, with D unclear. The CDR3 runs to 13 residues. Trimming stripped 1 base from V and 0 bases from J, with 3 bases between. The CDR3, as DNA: TGTGCCAGCAGTTTAGGAGTGAACACTGAAGCTTTCTTT. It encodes CASSLGVNTEAFF.

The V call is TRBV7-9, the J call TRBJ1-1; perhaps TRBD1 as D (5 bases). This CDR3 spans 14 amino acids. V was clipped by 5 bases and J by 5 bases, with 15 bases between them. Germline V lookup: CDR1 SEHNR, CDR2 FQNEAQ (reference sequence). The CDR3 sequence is CASSLTGGITEAFF. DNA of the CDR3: TGTGCCAGCAGCCTGACCGGGGGTATTACTGAAGCTTTCTTT.

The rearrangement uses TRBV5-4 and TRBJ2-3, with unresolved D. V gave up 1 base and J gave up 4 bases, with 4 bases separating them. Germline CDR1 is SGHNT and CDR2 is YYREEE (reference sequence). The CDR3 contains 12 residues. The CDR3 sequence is CASSLYSDTQYF. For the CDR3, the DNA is TGTGCCAGCAGCTTGTATTCAGATACGCAGTATTTT.